This T cell receptor (beta chain) originates from a study of T cell clonality in common variable immunodeficiency (dated by TCRdb to 2014 to 2015). Most of the CVID patients and most of the healthy controls were of Caucasian heritage. Heparinized peripheral whole blood samples of about 5 to 9 ml were collected from each donor. Genomic DNA from adults with common variable immune deficiency (CVID) and from healthy adult controls was used to sequence TCRbeta CDR3 repertoires. A total of around 22 healthy adult volunteers (around 12 female and 10 or so male; age range roughly 23 to 70 years, mean age about 32) were included in the control group. Diluted blood was subjected to density centrifugation over Hypaque 1077 or Ficoll-Paque for isolation of peripheral blood mononuclear cells. Genomic DNA was extracted from unsorted mononuclear cells by Qiagen column purification or by a centrifugation-based method.

The CDR3 runs 18 amino acids, cysteine and phenylalanine included. The DNA has 45 bases, all within the CDR3, and is read from base 1. CDR1 and CDR2, per the germline V gene (reference sequence), are DFQATT and SNEGSKA. The germline V end is reduced by 1 base and the J end by 2 bases; junction bases left unmatched: 11. Equivalent amounts of genomic DNA from CVID and control samples were used as sequencing input. For every sample, a 60 bp segment covering the rearranged TCRbeta CDR3 region was amplified and then sequenced. TCRbeta amplification used the immunoSEQ assay, a bias-corrected multiplex PCR with high-throughput sequencing. The original pipeline was this. Every unique nucleotide sequence was considered a clone and was annotated with V, D and J genes, copy number and frequency. Sequences were labeled productive if in frame, and non-productive if out of frame or containing stop codons. As previously described, Shannon's entropy was used to calculate clonality. The predicted amino acid sequences of productive clones were used to derive the mean CDR3 Kyte-Doolittle hydropathy. Hierarchical clustering of scaled V gene usage was performed with the R hclust function using Manhattan distance and complete linkage. Sharing of clones by CDR3 amino acid sequence was evaluated through resampling of 12 repertoires per group over 100 rounds. The repertoires were searched for around 65 published EBV-specific and a few hundred published CMV-specific TCRbeta sequences. A couple of CVID samples yielding fewer than 10,000 sequences were excluded from analysis, leaving approximately 40 CVID repertoires. The clones in this table, taken by TCRdb from immuneACCESS, are in-frame only. Not every clone is retained; where verified, under half of the shortfall comes from an unresolved V gene, and the cause of the rest is unknown. The V and J calls and the clone size are those of that table, but D and trimming were determined from the DNA. The sample features around 81,000 clones, and none is a singleton. Together, the top ten hold 0.65% to 0.8% of the sample.

Here is what the overall study found, with its caveats: It was noted by the authors that sequencing of the repertoires of T cell subpopulations would be needed to clarify the cause of the increased clonality in CVID. Even though DNA input was the same, control samples had an average of about 89,000 unique sequences each, compared with some 32,000 in CVID samples. Correlations of repertoire features with clinical complications were constrained by heterogeneity among patients within the CVID cohort. Healthy controls shared more TCRbeta clones with each other than CVID subjects shared among themselves (p < 0.0001). Increased TCRbeta clonality was found in CVID subjects compared with healthy controls (t-test p = 0.018), with the increase being most characteristic of about a third of subjects. Reportedly, TCRbeta sequences from CVID had fewer deletions and N-nucleotide insertions, and highly modified clones with 13 or more V deletions were absent from CVID.

In its sample, this clone was seen many times. It has no known antigen specificity. The sequenced fragment ends 3 residues before the CDR3 boundary, so the rest is inferred from the germline J gene. This receptor was identified in a person aged 18 to 75 in good health. The source material was peripheral blood mononuclear cells. The sequence links TRBV20-1 to TRBJ2-3, with TRBD1 identical over 11 junction bases. This receptor has the CDR3 CSARVLGQGVLNTDTQYF. The CDR3 bases that were read are TGCAGTGCTAGAGTATTGGGACAGGGGGTGCTTAACACAGATACG.